This T cell receptor beta chain was sequenced during a study of cytomegalovirus exposure and HLA in healthy donors. Study results and limitations: Specificity of a few CMV-associated chains for CMV antigens was verified in vitro. In terms of immune exposure information, only CMV serostatus was available.

CDR3 length equals 16 residues. V shed 0 bases and J 7 bases; nucleotides not matched to a gene: 7. CDR1 and CDR2 from the germline V gene are SGDLS and YYNGEE. With 60 Vbeta and 13 Jbeta primers, the PCR was carried out. Sequencing was performed with immunoSEQ multiplex PCR; in TCRdb, only in-frame clones are kept and a portion is missing. This table has around 150,000 clones, less than 80% appearing once. A note on this clone: Its antigen remains unknown.

The sequence was obtained from a female donor in good health and CMV-seropositive. The specimen sequenced was PBMCs. The chain joins TRBV9 to TRBJ2-2, with 9 nucleotides matching TRBD1. CDR3 sequence reads: CASSVVGTGYVGELFF. The CDR3 DNA is TGTGCCAGCAGCGTAGTGGGGACAGGGTATGTCGGGGAGCTGTTTTTT.